The present TCR beta chain was sequenced within a study of CD8 T cells in Susac syndrome. V lost 0 bases and J lost 2, with 13 bases in between. CDR3 length: 16 residues. In germline, CDR1 is LGHDT, CDR2 YNNKEL (reference sequence). Sequencing targeted TCR beta in blood CD8+ and CD4+ T cells. The controls were healthy donors who were matched for age and sex. Negative isolation yielded the CD8+ and CD4+ T cells, while FACS enriched the TEMRA cells. An amount of RNA that ranged from roughly 0.45 to 1 ug was reverse transcribed with random hexamers. Amplification of TCR beta CDR3 across 54 Vbeta and 13 Jbeta was performed with immunoSEQ multiplex PCR. A single record per CDR3 protein comes from TCRdb applying MiXCR to the immunoSEQ multiplex PCR reads. This sample has some 170,000 distinct CDR3 sequences, with roughly 95% found just once.

Material: CD4+ T cells from PBMCs. This receptor was identified in a human donor in good health. The V gene is TRBV3-1, the J gene TRBJ1-2, with no clear D. The CDR3 sequence: CASSQDETVYNYGYTF. The CDR3 nucleotides read TGTGCCAGCAGCCAAGACGAGACGGTCTACAACTATGGCTACACCTTC.